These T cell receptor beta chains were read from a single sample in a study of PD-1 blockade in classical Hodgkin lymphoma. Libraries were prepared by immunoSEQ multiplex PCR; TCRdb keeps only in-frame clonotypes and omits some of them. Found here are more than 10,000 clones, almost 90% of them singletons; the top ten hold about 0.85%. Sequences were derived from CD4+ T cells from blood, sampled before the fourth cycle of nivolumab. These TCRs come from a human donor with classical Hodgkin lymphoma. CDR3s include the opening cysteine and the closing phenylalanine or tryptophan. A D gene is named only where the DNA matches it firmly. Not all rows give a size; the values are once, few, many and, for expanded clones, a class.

CDR3: CASSLAGTYPSPLHF; DNA: TGTGCCAGCAGCTTAGCGGGGACATATCCGTCACCCCTCCACTTT; size: NA; J: TRBJ1-6; V: TRBV7-2; D: NA
CDR3: CASSYAGLSYNEQFF; DNA: TGTGCCAGCAGTTACGCGGGGCTATCCTACAATGAGCAGTTCTTC; size: NA; J: TRBJ2-1; V: TRBV6-5; D: NA
CDR3: CASSSSVYNEQFF; DNA: TGTGCCAGCAGTTCTAGCGTTTACAATGAGCAGTTCTTC; size: NA; J: TRBJ2-1; V: TRBV6-6; D: NA
CDR3: CSAGDRHVF; DNA: TGCAGTGCGGGGGACAGGCACGTCTTC; size: NA; J: TRBJ2-1; V: TRBV20-1; D: TRBD1
CDR3: CASSRLWDEQYF; DNA: TGTGCCAGCAGCCGTCTCTGGGACGAGCAGTACTTC; size: few; J: TRBJ2-7; V: TRBV7-9; D: NA
CDR3: CASMRDSNYEQYF; DNA: TGTGCCAGCATGAGAGACAGCAATTACGAGCAGTACTTC; size: NA; J: TRBJ2-7; V: TRBV2; D: NA
CDR3: CAWSALHTDTQYF; DNA: TGTGCCTGGAGTGCGTTACACACAGATACGCAGTATTTT; size: NA; J: TRBJ2-3; V: TRBV30; D: NA
CDR3: CASSLGRTAVNEKLFF; DNA: TGCGCCAGCAGCTTGGGTCGGACAGCCGTAAATGAAAAACTGTTTTTT; size: NA; J: TRBJ1-4; V: TRBV5-1; D: NA
CDR3: CASSVQSDTGELFF; DNA: TGCGCCAGCAGCGTCCAGTCTGATACCGGGGAGCTGTTTTTT; size: NA; J: TRBJ2-2; V: TRBV5-1; D: NA
CDR3: CASSSRSSSRGEETQYF; DNA: TGTGCCAGCAGCTCTCGATCGTCCAGTCGGGGAGAAGAGACCCAGTACTTC; size: NA; J: TRBJ2-5; V: TRBV9; D: NA
CDR3: CASSKGTGHSPLHF; DNA: TGTGCCAGCAGCAAAGGGACAGGCCATTCACCCCTCCACTTT; size: once; J: TRBJ1-6; V: TRBV13; D: TRBD1
CDR3: CASSRQGAQETQYF; DNA: TGTGCCAGCAGTAGACAGGGGGCCCAAGAGACCCAGTACTTC; size: once; J: TRBJ2-5; V: TRBV2; D: TRBD1
CDR3: CASADSNTGELFF; DNA: TGTGCCAGTGCTGACAGTAACACCGGGGAGCTGTTTTTT; size: NA; J: TRBJ2-2; V: TRBV19; D: NA
CDR3: CASIPKGARDTEAFF; DNA: TGTGCCAGCATCCCCAAAGGTGCCAGGGACACTGAAGCTTTCTTT; size: NA; J: TRBJ1-1; V: TRBV6-1; D: NA
CDR3: CASSLDILRRGIGYNEQFF; DNA: TGCGCCAGCAGCTTGGACATCCTAAGGAGGGGAATAGGGTACAATGAGCAGTTCTTC; size: NA; J: TRBJ2-1; V: TRBV5-1; D: NA
CDR3: CASSLEQGQPQHF; DNA: TGTGCCAGCAGTCTGGAACAGGGCCAGCCCCAGCATTTT; size: once; J: TRBJ1-5; V: TRBV6-4; D: NA
CDR3: CASSEQGGGQPQHF; DNA: TGTGCCAGCAGTGAACAGGGGGGTGGTCAGCCCCAGCATTTT; size: once; J: TRBJ1-5; V: TRBV2; D: TRBD1
CDR3: CASSLDRGLYEQYF; DNA: TGTGCCAGCAGCCTGGACAGGGGGCTCTACGAGCAGTACTTC; size: NA; J: TRBJ2-7; V: TRBV6-5; D: TRBD1
CDR3: CASSLQGASPQETQYF; DNA: TGTGCCAGCTCTCTACAGGGAGCATCACCCCAAGAGACCCAGTACTTC; size: NA; J: TRBJ2-5; V: TRBV18; D: NA
CDR3: CASSLDQGMSEQYF; DNA: TGTGCCAGCAGCTTGGACCAGGGGATGAGCGAGCAGTACTTC; size: NA; J: TRBJ2-7; V: TRBV5-4; D: NA
CDR3: CASSRSFWGGAGETQYF; DNA: TGTGCCAGCAGCCGGTCATTTTGGGGGGGGGCCGGAGAGACCCAGTACTTC; size: NA; J: TRBJ2-5; V: TRBV7-9; D: NA
CDR3: CASSVAKQFQETQYF; DNA: TGTGCCAGCAGCGTAGCAAAGCAATTCCAAGAGACCCAGTACTTC; size: NA; J: TRBJ2-5; V: TRBV9; D: NA
CDR3: CASSLGGPGPNTEAFF; DNA: TGTGCCAGCAGTTTAGGAGGGCCGGGACCGAACACTGAAGCTTTCTTT; size: NA; J: TRBJ1-1; V: TRBV28; D: NA
CDR3: CASSEAGRARDNEQFF; DNA: TGTGCCAGCAGTGAAGCGGGCAGGGCAAGGGACAATGAGCAGTTCTTC; size: NA; J: TRBJ2-1; V: TRBV2; D: NA
CDR3: CASSRSDSTNYEQYF; DNA: TGTGCCAGCAGCCGCTCGGACAGTACCAACTACGAGCAGTACTTC; size: NA; J: TRBJ2-7; V: TRBV7-8; D: NA
CDR3: CSVVGGGSSSGNTIYF; DNA: TGCAGCGTTGTTGGCGGGGGCTCGAGCTCTGGAAACACCATATATTTT; size: NA; J: TRBJ1-3; V: TRBV29-1; D: NA
CDR3: CASSLEQGGTQYF; DNA: TGTGCCAGCAGCTTGGAACAGGGAGGGACGCAGTATTTT; size: NA; J: TRBJ2-3; V: TRBV5-4; D: NA
CDR3: CSVRTGPSGPPGTGELFF; DNA: TGCAGCGTGCGGACAGGGCCTAGCGGGCCCCCCGGCACCGGGGAGCTGTTTTTT; size: NA; J: TRBJ2-2; V: TRBV29-1; D: NA
CDR3: CASSLSEGYEQFF; DNA: TGTGCCAGCAGCCTTTCAGAGGGATATGAGCAGTTCTTC; size: NA; J: TRBJ2-1; V: TRBV7-9; D: NA
CDR3: CASSLGQVNTEAFF; DNA: TGCGCCAGCAGCTTGGGCCAGGTGAACACTGAAGCTTTCTTT; size: NA; J: TRBJ1-1; V: TRBV5-1; D: NA
CDR3: CASSVGASDGTQYF; DNA: TGTGCCAGCAGCGTAGGGGCTAGCGATGGGACCCAGTACTTC; size: NA; J: TRBJ2-5; V: TRBV9; D: NA
CDR3: CAWDLKNEQYF; DNA: TGTGCCTGGGATCTAAAGAACGAGCAGTACTTC; size: NA; J: TRBJ2-7; V: TRBV30; D: NA
CDR3: CASSTREGETQYF; DNA: TGTGCCAGCAGTACCCGGGAAGGGGAGACCCAGTACTTC; size: NA; J: TRBJ2-5; V: TRBV6-5; D: NA
CDR3: CASSTGSSTDTQYF; DNA: TGCGCCAGCAGTACAGGATCTAGCACAGATACGCAGTATTTT; size: few; J: TRBJ2-3; V: TRBV10-1; D: NA
CDR3: CASSRESGAETQYF; DNA: TGTGCCAGCAGTAGGGAGTCAGGTGCGGAGACCCAGTACTTC; size: few; J: TRBJ2-5; V: TRBV2; D: NA
CDR3: CASRKTGGEGEQYF; DNA: TGTGCCAGCAGAAAGACAGGGGGCGAGGGCGAGCAGTACTTC; size: NA; J: TRBJ2-7; V: TRBV5-4; D: TRBD1
CDR3: CAISGQVQETQYF; DNA: TGTGCCATCTCCGGACAGGTCCAAGAGACCCAGTACTTC; size: NA; J: TRBJ2-5; V: TRBV10-3; D: TRBD1
CDR3: CASSYTGIAGGLVDTQYF; DNA: TGCGCCAGCAGCTATACGGGAATAGCGGGGGGGCTAGTAGATACGCAGTATTTT; size: NA; J: TRBJ2-3; V: TRBV5-1; D: TRBD2
CDR3: CASSYSNGVTEAFF; DNA: TGTGCCAGCAGTTACTCGAATGGGGTCACTGAAGCTTTCTTT; size: NA; J: TRBJ1-1; V: TRBV6-5; D: NA
CDR3: CASSQSKVGRSNQPQHF; DNA: TGCGCCAGCAGTCAATCGAAGGTGGGTAGAAGCAATCAGCCCCAGCATTTT; size: NA; J: TRBJ1-5; V: TRBV23-1; D: NA
CDR3: CASSISRGKETQYF; DNA: TGTGCCAGTAGTATAAGTCGAGGGAAAGAGACCCAGTACTTC; size: NA; J: TRBJ2-5; V: TRBV19; D: NA
CDR3: CASSLVGGALTDTQYF; DNA: TGTGCCAGCAGCTTAGTCGGGGGAGCGCTGACAGATACGCAGTATTTT; size: NA; J: TRBJ2-3; V: TRBV7-8; D: NA
CDR3: CASSLEGSVF; DNA: TGTGCCAGCAGCTTAGAGGGAAGTGTCTTT; size: NA; J: TRBJ1-1; V: TRBV11-2; D: NA
CDR3: CASSREGSGANVLTF; DNA: TGCGCCAGCAGCCGTGAGGGGTCTGGGGCCAACGTCCTGACTTTC; size: NA; J: TRBJ2-6; V: TRBV5-1; D: NA
CDR3: CASSLSAGETQYF; DNA: TGCGCCAGCAGCCTATCCGCGGGGGAGACCCAGTACTTC; size: NA; J: TRBJ2-5; V: TRBV5-1; D: NA
CDR3: CASSDRGGTGELFF; DNA: TGTGCCAGCAGTGATAGGGGAGGAACCGGGGAGCTGTTTTTT; size: NA; J: TRBJ2-2; V: TRBV6-4; D: NA
CDR3: CASSHQFTDTQYF; DNA: TGCGCCAGCAGCCATCAGTTCACAGATACGCAGTATTTT; size: few; J: TRBJ2-3; V: TRBV4-1; D: NA
CDR3: CAWSEGQFNQPQHF; DNA: TGTGCCTGGAGTGAAGGACAGTTCAATCAGCCCCAGCATTTT; size: few; J: TRBJ1-5; V: TRBV30; D: NA
CDR3: CASSISDWGFLAGGPTDTQYF; DNA: TGCGCCAGCAGCATCTCTGACTGGGGATTTCTAGCGGGGGGGCCGACAGATACGCAGTATTTT; size: NA; J: TRBJ2-3; V: TRBV4-1; D: TRBD2
CDR3: CASSPYKIQETQYF; DNA: TGCGCCAGCAGCCCCTACAAAATTCAAGAGACCCAGTACTTC; size: NA; J: TRBJ2-5; V: TRBV5-1; D: NA
CDR3: CASSLEGQGAVQYF; DNA: TGCGCCAGCAGCTTGGAAGGACAGGGGGCTGTCCAGTACTTC; size: NA; J: TRBJ2-5; V: TRBV5-1; D: TRBD1
CDR3: CASSLEGTSGQNEQFF; DNA: TGCGCCAGCAGCTTGGAGGGGACTAGCGGGCAAAATGAGCAGTTCTTC; size: NA; J: TRBJ2-1; V: TRBV5-1; D: TRBD2
CDR3: CASSDSRGTGEQYF; DNA: TGTGCCAGCAGCGACTCGAGGGGGACCGGGGAGCAGTACTTC; size: few; J: TRBJ2-7; V: TRBV13; D: NA
CDR3: CASSLATFYSGNTIYF; DNA: TGTGCCAGCAGCTTAGCGACTTTTTACTCTGGAAACACCATATATTTT; size: NA; J: TRBJ1-3; V: TRBV7-9; D: NA